This T cell receptor beta chain was recovered during a study of cytomegalovirus exposure and HLA in healthy donors. This CDR3 is built from 15 residues. Trimming took 5 bases from V and 3 from J, leaving 17 bases between them. Germline V gives CDR1 SEHNR, CDR2 FQNEAQ (reference sequence). Concerning this clone itself: Antigen specificity is unknown.

Use of 60 Vbeta and 13 Jbeta primers characterized the PCR. In the authors' workflow: Counted up in a later analysis, unique TCR beta chains came to roughly 80 million, with about 9.9 million shared. Profiled with immunoSEQ multiplex PCR; TCRdb holds only in-frame clones, not every one. The V and J calls and clone size were taken over from that table, and D and trimming were inferred from the DNA. This table has about 150,000 clones, 65% to 80% appearing once. Findings of the study overall: Later on, an analysis tied 15,000 to 20,000 TCR beta sequences to HLA alleles at 0.05 false discovery rate.

The chain links TRBV7-9 to TRBJ2-7; tentative D call: TRBD1 (6 bases). The sample comprised PBMCs. The TCR originated in a male donor in good health and CMV-seronegative. CDR3 nucleotide sequence: TGTGCCAGCAGCCAAAGAGGACAGTCCCTCTACGAGCAGTACTTC. Translated, it gives CASSQRGQSLYEQYF.